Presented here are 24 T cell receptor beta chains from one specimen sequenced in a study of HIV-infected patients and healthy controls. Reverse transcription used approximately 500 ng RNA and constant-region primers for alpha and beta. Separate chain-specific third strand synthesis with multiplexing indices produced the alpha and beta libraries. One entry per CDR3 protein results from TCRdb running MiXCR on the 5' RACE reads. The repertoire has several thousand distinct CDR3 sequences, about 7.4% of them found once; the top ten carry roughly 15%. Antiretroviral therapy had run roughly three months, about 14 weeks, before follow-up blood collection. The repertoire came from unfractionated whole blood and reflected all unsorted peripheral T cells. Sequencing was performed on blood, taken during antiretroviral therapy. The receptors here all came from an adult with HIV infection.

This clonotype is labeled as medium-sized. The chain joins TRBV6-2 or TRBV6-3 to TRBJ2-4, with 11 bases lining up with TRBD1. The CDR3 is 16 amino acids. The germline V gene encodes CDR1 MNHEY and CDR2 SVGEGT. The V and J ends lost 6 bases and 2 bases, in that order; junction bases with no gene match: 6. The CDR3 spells CASRPGQGATKNIQYF. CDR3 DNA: TGTGCCAGCAGACCAGGACAGGGGGCGACCAAAAACATTCAGTACTTC.

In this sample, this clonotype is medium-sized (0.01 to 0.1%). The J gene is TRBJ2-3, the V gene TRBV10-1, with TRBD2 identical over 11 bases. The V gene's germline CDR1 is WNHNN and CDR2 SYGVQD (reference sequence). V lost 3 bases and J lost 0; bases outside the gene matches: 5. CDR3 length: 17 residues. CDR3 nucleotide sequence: TGCGCCAGCAGTGAAATTAGCGGGGGGGCTAGCACAGATACGCAGTATTTT. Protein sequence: CASSEISGGASTDTQYF.

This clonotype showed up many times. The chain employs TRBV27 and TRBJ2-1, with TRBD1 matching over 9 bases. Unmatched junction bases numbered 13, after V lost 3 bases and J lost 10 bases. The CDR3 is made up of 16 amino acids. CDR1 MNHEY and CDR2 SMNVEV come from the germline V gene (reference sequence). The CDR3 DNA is TGTGCCAGCAGTTTCTTAGAGGACAGGGGTATCAAAGAGCAGTTCTTC. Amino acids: CASSFLEDRGIKEQFF.

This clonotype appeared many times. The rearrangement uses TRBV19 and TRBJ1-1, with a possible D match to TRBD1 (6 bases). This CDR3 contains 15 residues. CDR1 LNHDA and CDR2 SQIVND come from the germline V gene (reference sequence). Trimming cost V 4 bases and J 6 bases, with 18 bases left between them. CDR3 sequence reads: CASSTRGRGIPEAFF. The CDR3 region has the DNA TGTGCCAGTAGTACCCGGGGGCGTGGGATCCCTGAAGCTTTCTTT.

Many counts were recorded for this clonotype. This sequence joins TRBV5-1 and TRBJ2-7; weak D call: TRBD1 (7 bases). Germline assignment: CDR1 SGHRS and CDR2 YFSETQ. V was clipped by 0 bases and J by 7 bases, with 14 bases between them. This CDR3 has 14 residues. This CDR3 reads CASSLEEGAWEQYF. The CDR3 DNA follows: TGCGCCAGCAGCTTGGAGGAGGGGGCCTGGGAGCAGTACTTC.

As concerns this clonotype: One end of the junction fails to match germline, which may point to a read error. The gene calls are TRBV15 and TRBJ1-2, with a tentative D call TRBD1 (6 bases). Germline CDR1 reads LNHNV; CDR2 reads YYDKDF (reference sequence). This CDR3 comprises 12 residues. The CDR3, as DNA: TGTGCCACCAGCAGTCCCCTCGGACAGAGCCGCTTC. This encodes CATSSPLGQSRF.

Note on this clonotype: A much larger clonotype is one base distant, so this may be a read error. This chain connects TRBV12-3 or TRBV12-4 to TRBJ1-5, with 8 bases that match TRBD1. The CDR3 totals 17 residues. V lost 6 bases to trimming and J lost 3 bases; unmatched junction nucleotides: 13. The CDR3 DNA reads TGTGCCAGCAGCATCGGACAGGGAGATTCCGCCAATCAGCCCCAGCATTTT. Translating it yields CASSIGQGDSANQPQHF.

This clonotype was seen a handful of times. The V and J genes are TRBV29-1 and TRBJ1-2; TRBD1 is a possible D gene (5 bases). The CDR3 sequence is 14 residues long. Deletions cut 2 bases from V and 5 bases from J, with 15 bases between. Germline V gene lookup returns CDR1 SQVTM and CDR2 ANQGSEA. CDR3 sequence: CSVEWQEKGYGYTF. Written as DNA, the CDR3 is TGCAGCGTTGAATGGCAGGAAAAGGGGTATGGCTACACCTTC.

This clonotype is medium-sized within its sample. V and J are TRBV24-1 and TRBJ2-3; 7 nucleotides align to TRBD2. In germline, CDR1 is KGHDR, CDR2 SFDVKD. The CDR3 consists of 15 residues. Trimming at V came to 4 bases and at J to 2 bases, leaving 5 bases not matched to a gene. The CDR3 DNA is TGTGCCACCAGTGACCCAGCGGGGTACACAGATACGCAGTATTTT. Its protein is CATSDPAGYTDTQYF.

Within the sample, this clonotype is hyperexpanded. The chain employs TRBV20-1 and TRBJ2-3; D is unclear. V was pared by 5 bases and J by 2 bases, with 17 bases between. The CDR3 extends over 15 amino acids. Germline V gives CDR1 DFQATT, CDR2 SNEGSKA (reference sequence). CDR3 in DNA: TGCAGTGCTCCCGAGGTAGAAGGATTCACAGATACGCAGTATTTT. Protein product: CSAPEVEGFTDTQYF.

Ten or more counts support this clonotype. The CDR3 DNA is TGTGCCAGCAGCTTATACCCTAGCGGGGGGGCCGCCGATACGCAGTATTTT. Protein: CASSLYPSGGAADTQYF. V and J are TRBV7-6 and TRBJ2-3, with 12 bases matching TRBD2. This CDR3 is 17 amino acids long. The germline V gene has CDR1 SGHVS and CDR2 FNYEAQ. After removal of 2 bases from V and 6 bases from J, the junction contained 9 bases not matched to a gene.

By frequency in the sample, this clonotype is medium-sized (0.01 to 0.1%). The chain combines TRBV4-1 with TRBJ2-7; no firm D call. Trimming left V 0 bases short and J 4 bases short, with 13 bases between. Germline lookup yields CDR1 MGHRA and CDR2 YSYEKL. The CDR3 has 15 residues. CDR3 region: CASSQDWAPGYEQYF. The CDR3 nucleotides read TGCGCCAGCAGCCAAGATTGGGCCCCGGGTTACGAGCAGTACTTC.

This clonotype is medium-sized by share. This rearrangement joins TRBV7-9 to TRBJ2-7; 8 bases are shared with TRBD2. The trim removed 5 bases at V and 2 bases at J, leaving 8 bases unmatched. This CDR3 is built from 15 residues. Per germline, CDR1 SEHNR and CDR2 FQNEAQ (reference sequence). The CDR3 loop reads CASSQSGGLPYEQYF. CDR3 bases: TGTGCCAGCAGCCAATCGGGAGGGCTCCCCTACGAGCAGTACTTC.

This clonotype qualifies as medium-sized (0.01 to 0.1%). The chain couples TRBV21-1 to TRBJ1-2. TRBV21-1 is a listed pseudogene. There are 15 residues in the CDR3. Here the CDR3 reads CASSKKDDANYGYTF. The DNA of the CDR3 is TGTGCCAGCAGCAAAAAGGACGACGCTAACTATGGCTACACCTTC.

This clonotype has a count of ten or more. The CDR3 sequence is CASSIAQREAHEQYF. The CDR3 DNA is TGTGCCAGTAGTATAGCTCAGCGGGAGGCCCACGAGCAGTACTTC. J is TRBJ2-7 and V is TRBV19; 9 bases map to TRBD2. Germline CDR1 reads LNHDA; CDR2 reads SQIVND (reference sequence). This CDR3 has 15 amino acids. V was pared by 1 base and J by 5 bases, with 6 bases of the junction left unmatched. The full variable domain, completed using reference TRBV19 and TRBJ2-7, is DGGITQSPKYLFRKEGQNVTLSCEQNLNHDAMYWYRQDPGQGLRLIYYSQIVNDFQKGDIAEGYSVSREKKESFPLTVTSAQKNPTAFYLCASSIAQREAHEQYFGPGTRLTVT.

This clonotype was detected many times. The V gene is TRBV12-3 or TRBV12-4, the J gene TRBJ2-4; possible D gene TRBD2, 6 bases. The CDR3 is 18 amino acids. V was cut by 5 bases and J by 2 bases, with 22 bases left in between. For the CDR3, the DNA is TGTGCCAGCAGTGGATACACCCGGGACTTAGAACCCAAAAACATTCAGTACTTC. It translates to CASSGYTRDLEPKNIQYF.

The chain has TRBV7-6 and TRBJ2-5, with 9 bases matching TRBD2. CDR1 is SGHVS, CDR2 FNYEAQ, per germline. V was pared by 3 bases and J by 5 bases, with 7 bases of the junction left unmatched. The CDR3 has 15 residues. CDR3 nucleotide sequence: TGTGCCAGCAGCTTCCTCCTAGCGGGGTTTGAGACCCAGTACTTC. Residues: CASSFLLAGFETQYF.

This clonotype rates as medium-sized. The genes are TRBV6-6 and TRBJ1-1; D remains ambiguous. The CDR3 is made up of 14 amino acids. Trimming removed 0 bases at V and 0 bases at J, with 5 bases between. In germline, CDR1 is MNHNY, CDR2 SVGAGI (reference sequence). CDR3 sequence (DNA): TGTGCCAGCAGTTACTCGTTTCTGAACACTGAAGCTTTCTTT. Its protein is CASSYSFLNTEAFF.

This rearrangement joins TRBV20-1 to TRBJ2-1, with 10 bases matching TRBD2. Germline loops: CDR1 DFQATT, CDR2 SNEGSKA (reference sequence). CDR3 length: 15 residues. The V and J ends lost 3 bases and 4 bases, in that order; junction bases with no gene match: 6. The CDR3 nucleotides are TGCAGTGCTAGCCCTAGCGGGAGAACTTACAATGAGCAGTTCTTC. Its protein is CSASPSGRTYNEQFF.

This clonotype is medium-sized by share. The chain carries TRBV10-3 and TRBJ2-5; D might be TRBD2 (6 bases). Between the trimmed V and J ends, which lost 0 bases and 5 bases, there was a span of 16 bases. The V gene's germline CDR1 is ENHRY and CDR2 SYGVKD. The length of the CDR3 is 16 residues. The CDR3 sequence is CAISESVGGSEETQYF. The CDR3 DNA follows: TGTGCCATCAGTGAGTCCGTTGGAGGGTCGGAGGAGACCCAGTACTTC.

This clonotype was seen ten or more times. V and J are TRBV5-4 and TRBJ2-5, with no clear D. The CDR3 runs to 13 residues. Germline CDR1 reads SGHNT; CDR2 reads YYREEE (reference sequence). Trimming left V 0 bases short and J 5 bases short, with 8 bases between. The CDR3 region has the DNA TGTGCCAGCAGCTTGGACCCAGCGGAGACCCAGTACTTC. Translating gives CASSLDPAETQYF. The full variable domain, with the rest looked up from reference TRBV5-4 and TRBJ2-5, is ETGVTQSPTHLIKTRGQQVTLRCSSQSGHNTVSWYQQALGQGPQFIFQYYREEENGRGNFPPRFSGLQFPNYSSELNVNALELDDSALYLCASSLDPAETQYFGPGTRLLVL.

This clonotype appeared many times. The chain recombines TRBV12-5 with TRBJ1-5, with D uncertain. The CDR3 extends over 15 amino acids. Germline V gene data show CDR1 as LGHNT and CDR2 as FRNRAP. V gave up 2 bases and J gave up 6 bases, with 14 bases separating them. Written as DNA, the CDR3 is TGTGCTAGTGGTTTGTCGACTCCTCGCGGTCAGCCCCAGCATTTT. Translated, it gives CASGLSTPRGQPQHF.

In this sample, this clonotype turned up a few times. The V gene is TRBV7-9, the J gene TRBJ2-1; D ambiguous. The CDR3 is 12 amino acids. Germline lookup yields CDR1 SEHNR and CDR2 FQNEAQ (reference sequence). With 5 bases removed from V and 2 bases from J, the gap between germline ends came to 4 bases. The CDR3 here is CASSQTYNEQFF. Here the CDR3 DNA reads TGTGCCAGCAGCCAAACCTACAATGAGCAGTTCTTC.

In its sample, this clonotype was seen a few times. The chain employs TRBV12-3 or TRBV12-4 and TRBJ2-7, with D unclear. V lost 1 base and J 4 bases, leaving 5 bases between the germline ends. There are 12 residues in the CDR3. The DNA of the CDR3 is TGTGCCAGCAGTTTAGGTCTTTACGAGCAGTACTTC. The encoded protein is CASSLGLYEQYF.